Listed here are 25 T cell receptor beta chains from one sample, sequenced in a study of T cell responses to AZD1222 COVID-19 vaccine (dated by TCRdb to 2020 to 2023). The library was built by means of the immunoSEQ multiplex PCR assay. The table was pulled from immuneACCESS by TCRdb, which kept in-frame rearrangements only. Such tables lose some clones; where checked, under half of the loss comes from unresolved V genes, and the rest has no known cause. The sample includes 90,000 to 150,000 clones, with about 85% observed a single time. The ten largest account for roughly 2.3% of the sample. The label giving this sample's time point can be read as: baseline before first vaccination. Sequencing used peripheral blood, obtained on day 0 of AZD1222 vaccination. The receptors originated from an adult in good health.

The chain couples TRBV6-6 to TRBJ1-4; 8 nucleotides agree with TRBD1. Trimming at V came to 0 bases and at J to 3 bases, leaving 3 bases not matched to a gene. CDR3 length: 16 amino acids. Germline loops: CDR1 MNHNY, CDR2 SVGAGI (reference sequence). CDR3 nucleotide sequence: TGTGCCAGCAGTTACTCGGTCAGGGGGCCTAATGAAAAACTGTTTTTT. Its protein is CASSYSVRGPNEKLFF.

This clone appeared many times. The chain couples TRBV28 to TRBJ2-7; TRBD2 matches at 13 bases. In germline, CDR1 is MDHEN, CDR2 SYDVKM. The CDR3 is 17 amino acids. J lost 3 bases, V lost 2 bases, and 7 bases had no gene match. CDR3 residues: CASSLNAGTSGNYEQYF. The DNA of the CDR3 is TGTGCCAGCAGTTTAAATGCGGGGACTAGCGGGAACTACGAGCAGTACTTC.

This rearrangement joins TRBV29-1 to TRBJ1-2, with 10 bases matching TRBD1. V was clipped by 4 bases and J by 11 bases; unmatched bases: 7. Germline CDR1 SQVTM, CDR2 ANQGSEA. The CDR3 is made up of 12 amino acids. The CDR3 spells CSVGWTGGRYTF. CDR3 nucleotides: TGCAGCGTTGGTTGGACAGGGGGTCGGTACACCTTC.

The chain combines TRBV25-1 with TRBJ2-7; 10 positions match TRBD1. CDR1 MGHDK and CDR2 SYGVNS come from the germline V gene. The V gene end was trimmed by 10 bases and the J gene end by 4 bases; junction bases not matched to a gene: 10. The CDR3 is 14 residues long. CDR3 protein: CATQGDRGNYEQYF. In nucleotides, the CDR3 is TGTGCCACCCAAGGGGACAGGGGCAATTACGAGCAGTACTTC.

J is TRBJ1-2 and V is TRBV27; TRBD1 agrees at 8 bases. Losses at the gene ends were 4 bases for V and 0 bases for J; bases not matched to a gene: 10. This CDR3 region has 17 residues. Germline V gene sequence: CDR1 MNHEY, CDR2 SMNVEV (reference sequence). The CDR3 DNA reads as TGTGCCAGCAGTTCATGGACAGGGCTAATCTCTAACTATGGCTACACCTTC. Translated, it gives CASSSWTGLISNYGYTF.

This clone occurred a few times. The chain recombines TRBV2 with TRBJ1-6; a weak D match, TRBD1 (5 bases). The germline gives CDR1 SNHLY, CDR2 FYNNEI. The CDR3 runs 13 residues. The V gene lost 2 bases and the J gene lost 9 bases, with 8 bases spanning the gap. CDR3 nucleotides: TGTGCCAGCAGTGAACAGGGTAGTTCACCCCTCCACTTT. Amino acid sequence: CASSEQGSSPLHF.

The rearrangement joins TRBV5-1 to TRBJ2-3; D might be TRBD2 (6 bases). V was shortened by 1 base and J by 0 bases, with 12 bases between the two germline ends. Germline V gives CDR1 SGHRS, CDR2 YFSETQ. The length of the CDR3 is 16 residues. The CDR3 DNA reads as TGCGCCAGCAGCTTGAATCTTGGGAGGAGCACAGATACGCAGTATTTT. Protein: CASSLNLGRSTDTQYF.

The rearrangement uses TRBV7-3 and TRBJ2-7; the match to TRBD2 covers 7 bases. Germline V gene sequence: CDR1 SGHTA, CDR2 FQGTGA. Unmatched junction bases numbered 10, after V lost 5 bases and J lost 0 bases. CDR3 length equals 16 residues. As DNA, the CDR3 is TGTGCCAGCAGCCCGACCGGGACTACCAGCTCCTACGAGCAGTACTTC. Residues: CASSPTGTTSSYEQYF. Full variable domain (outside the CDR3, taken from reference TRBV7-3 and TRBJ2-7): GAGVSQTPSNKVTEKGKYVELRCDPISGHTALYWYRQSLGQGPEFLIYFQGTGAADDSGLPNDRFFAVRPEGSVSTLKIQRTERGDSAVYLCASSPTGTTSSYEQYFGPGTRLTVT.

The gene calls are TRBV29-1 and TRBJ2-3; the D gene could be TRBD1 or TRBD2 (5 bases each). The CDR3 length is 13 residues. Trimming removed 3 bases from V and 5 bases from J, with 12 bases in between. CDR1 SQVTM and CDR2 ANQGSEA come from the germline V gene. CDR3 nucleotides: TGCAGCGTTGACGGGGCGACGAGAGATACGCAGTATTTT. This sequence encodes CSVDGATRDTQYF.

The chain uses TRBV21-1 and TRBJ2-1; the table's D call TRBD2 went unverified against the DNA. TRBV21-1 is a pseudogene. The CDR3 is 16 residues long. CDR3 sequence (DNA): TGTGCCAGCAGCAAAGCTACGGGGAGCTCCTACAATGAGCAGTTCTTC. Translating it yields CASSKATGSSYNEQFF.

In its sample, this clone was seen a few times. The CDR3 nucleotides read TGTGCCAGTTCAGACAGGGCGAGCACAGATACGCAGTATTTT. Translation: CASSDRASTDTQYF. V is TRBV5-4 and J is TRBJ2-3; 7 positions match TRBD1. The CDR3 covers 14 residues. Germline CDR1 and CDR2: SGHNT and YYREEE (reference sequence). V was clipped by 8 bases and J by 0 bases; unmatched bases: 6. Using reference TRBV5-4 and TRBJ2-3 for the parts outside the CDR3, the full variable domain is ETGVTQSPTHLIKTRGQQVTLRCSSQSGHNTVSWYQQALGQGPQFIFQYYREEENGRGNFPPRFSGLQFPNYSSELNVNALELDDSALYLCASSDRASTDTQYFGPGTRLTVL.

The V and J genes are TRBV2 and TRBJ2-3; D perhaps matches TRBD1 (5 bases). Germline assignment: CDR1 SNHLY and CDR2 FYNNEI. This CDR3 comprises 15 residues. Trimming took 1 base from V and 1 from J, leaving 9 bases between them. This chain's CDR3 is CASSEVRQRTDTQYF. In DNA form, the CDR3 reads TGTGCCAGCAGTGAAGTGCGACAGCGCACAGATACGCAGTATTTT.

The chain joins TRBV7-3 to TRBJ2-2; TRBD2 matches 15 bases. With V trimmed by 5 bases and J by 5 bases, 9 bases remained unmatched. This CDR3 comprises 18 residues. Germline lookup yields CDR1 SGHTA and CDR2 FQGTGA. For the CDR3, the DNA is TGTGCCAGCAGCCCCCGGACTAGCGGGAGGGCCCGGACCGGGGAGCTGTTTTTT. Translating gives CASSPRTSGRARTGELFF.

CDR3 nucleotides: TGTGCCAGCAGTTTTATATCCGCGGGAGGGCGGACAGATACGCAGTATTTT. The encoded protein is CASSFISAGGRTDTQYF. This sequence joins TRBV28 and TRBJ2-3, with 9 bases matching TRBD2. The CDR3 has 17 amino acids. Germline V gene lookup returns CDR1 MDHEN and CDR2 SYDVKM. V gave up 3 bases and J gave up 3 bases; unmatched junction bases: 10.

The rearrangement joins TRBV28 to TRBJ2-3, with 11 bases lining up with TRBD2. CDR3 length equals 17 residues. Germline V gene data show CDR1 as MDHEN and CDR2 as SYDVKM. J lost 5 bases, V lost 4 bases, and 11 bases had no gene match. The CDR3 protein is CASSSPSTSGSKDTQYF. The CDR3 DNA reads TGTGCCAGCAGTTCCCCCTCTACTAGCGGGAGTAAAGATACGCAGTATTTT. The whole variable domain, remainder taken from reference TRBV28 and TRBJ2-3, is DVKVTQSSRYLVKRTGEKVFLECVQDMDHENMFWYRQDPGLGLRLIYFSYDVKMKEKGDIPEGYSVSREKKERFSLILESASTNQTSMYLCASSSPSTSGSKDTQYFGPGTRLTVL.

The J gene is TRBJ1-4, the V gene TRBV15; D is possibly TRBD1 (5 bases). The ends were cut back, 0 bases at V and 3 bases at J, with 11 bases in the middle. CDR1 and CDR2 from the germline V gene are LNHNV and YYDKDF (reference sequence). The CDR3 has 16 residues. As DNA, the CDR3 is TGTGCCACCAGCAGAGATCGCGGGACGGCTAATGAAAAACTGTTTTTT. Translated, it gives CATSRDRGTANEKLFF.

The V gene is TRBV5-4, the J gene TRBJ1-1, with 9 nucleotides matching TRBD1. CDR3 length: 15 residues. J lost 7 bases, V lost 4 bases, and 11 bases had no gene match. From germline, CDR1 is SGHNT and CDR2 YYREEE (reference sequence). The CDR3 protein is CASSRTLDRGGEAFF. The CDR3 DNA sequence: TGTGCCAGCAGCCGAACCCTTGACAGGGGGGGTGAAGCTTTCTTT.

J is TRBJ1-2 and V is TRBV28; D ambiguous. Germline V gene sequence: CDR1 MDHEN, CDR2 SYDVKM. This CDR3 contains 13 residues. Trimming stripped 3 bases from V and 3 bases from J, with 8 bases between. CDR3 sequence reads: CASSFVGYYGYTF. The CDR3 region has the DNA TGTGCCAGCAGTTTCGTCGGTTACTATGGCTACACCTTC.

This chain joins TRBV4-2 and TRBJ2-2; no reliable D call. The CDR3 runs to 15 residues. With 3 bases removed from V and 3 bases from J, the gap between germline ends came to 11 bases. Germline CDR1 is LGHNA and CDR2 is YNFKEQ. The CDR3 DNA is TGTGCCAGCAGCCAGACGGACCGTGACACCGGGGAGCTGTTTTTT. Encoded protein: CASSQTDRDTGELFF.

The gene calls are TRBV13 and TRBJ2-1; TRBD2 aligns across 15 bases. Looked up from germline, CDR1 is PRHDT and CDR2 is FYEKMQ (reference sequence). The V and J ends lost 5 bases and 3 bases, in that order; junction bases with no gene match: 11. CDR3 size: 19 residues. CDR3 sequence (DNA): TGTGCCAGCAGCAAGACGGGACTAGCGGGAGGCTCATTCTACAATGAGCAGTTCTTC. This encodes CASSKTGLAGGSFYNEQFF. Drawing the rest from reference TRBV13 and TRBJ2-1, the complete variable domain is AAGVIQSPRHLIKEKRETATLKCYPIPRHDTVYWYQQGPGQDPQFLISFYEKMQSDKGSIPDRFSAQQFSDYHSELNMSSLELGDSALYFCASSKTGLAGGSFYNEQFFGPGTRLTVL.

This chain connects TRBV7-9 to TRBJ1-1; TRBD1 is a possible D gene (6 bases). The germline V gene encodes CDR1 SEHNR and CDR2 FQNEAQ (reference sequence). The ends were cut back, 5 bases at V and 5 bases at J, with 15 bases in the middle. The CDR3 has 14 amino acids. The CDR3 sequence is CASSPRGAGTEAFF. In DNA form, the CDR3 reads TGTGCCAGCAGCCCGCGGGGGGCCGGTACTGAAGCTTTCTTT.

This clone was observed a single time. The chain employs TRBV5-8 and TRBJ2-6, with 8 bases lining up with TRBD1. CDR3 size: 18 residues. Trimming removed 4 bases from V and 0 bases from J; junction bases left unmatched: 9. Looked up from germline, CDR1 is SGHTS and CDR2 is YDEGEE. The CDR3 coding sequence is TGTGCCAGCAGCGAAACAGGGGGAGCTCCCTCTGGGGCCAACGTCCTGACTTTC. Residues: CASSETGGAPSGANVLTF.

The J gene is TRBJ2-2, the V gene TRBV24-1; the D gene is possibly TRBD2 (6 bases). In germline, CDR1 is KGHDR, CDR2 SFDVKD. The CDR3 consists of 14 residues. Trimming stripped 1 base from V and 5 bases from J, with 7 bases between. The CDR3 protein is CATSDFGTTGELFF. Written as DNA, the CDR3 is TGTGCCACCAGTGATTTTGGGACTACCGGGGAGCTGTTTTTT.

The J gene is TRBJ2-2, the V gene TRBV29-1; TRBD2 aligns across 10 bases. Germline lookup yields CDR1 SQVTM and CDR2 ANQGSEA. The ends lost 4 bases at V and 4 bases at J; junction bases unmatched: 12. The CDR3 extends over 17 amino acids. This CDR3 is CSVVVPAGGPGTGELFF. Here the CDR3 DNA reads TGCAGCGTTGTTGTTCCAGCGGGAGGGCCGGGCACCGGGGAGCTGTTTTTT.

The chain employs TRBV2 and TRBJ2-1; 7 bases map to TRBD2. This CDR3 comprises 13 residues. V trimming: 8 bases; J trimming: 6 bases; junction bases outside the gene matches: 7. Germline-derived CDR1 and CDR2 are SNHLY and FYNNEI. The chain's CDR3 is CASRGREGNEQFF. The CDR3 DNA reads as TGTGCCAGCCGGGGCAGGGAGGGCAATGAGCAGTTCTTC.